The entry that follows covers one TCR beta chain sequence. Its antigen target is currently unknown. It has no much larger one-base neighbor in the sample; base qualities were not kept. The data were taken from a study of blood T cell repertoires in COVID-19 (dated by TCRdb to the early 2020s). Background on the whole study: Samples from collaborators originated in the United States, Italy and Spain and spanned both the acute and convalescent phases of COVID-19. HLA class I and class II types, where available, came from metadata supplied by the sample provider rather than from assay-based typing. The sample metadata nearly always contained a de-identified subject ID, COVID-19 status, age in years and sex. Deeply sampled blood TCRbeta repertoires from subjects exposed to, actively infected with, or recovered from COVID-19 were included in the dataset. The material from the prospective study consisted of cDNA or gDNA derived from T cells, B-cell-depleted T cells, or PBMCs. The samples were drawn from two sources: the first 160 participants of the ongoing ImmuneRACE study, and approximately 1,300 subjects contributed by 6 global collaborators. The repertoires were released in a freely available public database meant as a resource for research on the immune response to SARS-CoV-2.

From the cysteine up to the phenylalanine, the CDR3 has a length of 13 residues. The sequence is cut down to CDR3 DNA, 39 bases in frame from base 1. The germline V gene (reference sequence) supplies CDR1 LNHNV and CDR2 YYDKDF. Cut back by 2 bases and 11 bases, the V and J ends lie 15 bases apart. TCRbeta CDR3 regions were amplified from genomic DNA by means of the immunoSEQ Assay, a bias-controlled multiplex PCR. As for how the authors treated the data: The number of nucleated cells in each sample was estimated from the amplification of reference gene primers within the assay. Sequence reads were collapsed and filtered to measure the absolute abundance of every unique TCRbeta CDR3 rearrangement. For each sample, productive Simpson clonality was calculated as the square root of Simpson's diversity index across productive rearrangements. The clones in this table, taken by TCRdb from immuneACCESS, are in-frame only. Not every clone is retained; where verified, under half of the shortfall comes from an unresolved V gene, and the cause of the rest is unknown. V, J and clone size are those of that table, while D and trimming were read from the DNA. The sample profile shows 100,000 to 150,000 clones; approximately 77% of them were found once. The leading ten clones occupy 7.9% of the sample.

Whole blood was collected in K2EDTA tubes by collaborating institutions according to the institutions' own protocols. For TCRbeta analysis, collaborators shipped samples in one of three forms: frozen whole blood, isolated PBMCs, or DNA extracted from either of those sample types. The research as a whole found: The amount of clinical and demographic metadata varied by source and participant and was provided uncurated.

This clonotype originated in a human donor in a cohort sampled during active COVID-19. The sequence links TRBV15 to TRBJ1-2, and perhaps TRBD1 as D gene, on 5 matching bases. Material: peripheral blood. The CDR3 reads as follows: CATSRSRTTEYTF. The nucleotides read TGTGCCACCAGCAGATCCCGGACAACGGAGTACACCTTC. Full variable domain (CDR3 extended with the reference TRBV15 and TRBJ1-2 proteins): DAMVIQNPRYQVTQFGKPVTLSCSQTLNHNVMYWYQQKSSQAPKLLFHYYDKDFNNEADTPDNFQSRRPNTSFCFLDIRSPGLGDTAMYLCATSRSRTTEYTFGSGTRLTVV.